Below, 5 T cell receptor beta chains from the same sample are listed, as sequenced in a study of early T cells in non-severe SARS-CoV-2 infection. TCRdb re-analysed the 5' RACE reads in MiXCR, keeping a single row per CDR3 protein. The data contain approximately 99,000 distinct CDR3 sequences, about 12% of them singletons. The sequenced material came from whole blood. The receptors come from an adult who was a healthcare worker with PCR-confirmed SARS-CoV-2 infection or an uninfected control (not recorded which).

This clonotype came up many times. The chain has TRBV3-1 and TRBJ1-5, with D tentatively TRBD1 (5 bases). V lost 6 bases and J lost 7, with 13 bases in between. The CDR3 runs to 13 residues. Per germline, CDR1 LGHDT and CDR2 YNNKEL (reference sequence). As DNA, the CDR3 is TGTGCCAGCAGTACGGGGGAAAGACAGCCCCAGCATTTT. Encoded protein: CASSTGERQPQHF. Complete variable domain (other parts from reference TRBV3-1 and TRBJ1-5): DTAVSQTPKYLVTQMGNDKSIKCEQNLGHDTMYWYKQDSKKFLKIMFSYNNKELIINETVPNRFSPKSPDKAHLNLHINSLELGDSAVYFCASSTGERQPQHFGDGTRLSIL.

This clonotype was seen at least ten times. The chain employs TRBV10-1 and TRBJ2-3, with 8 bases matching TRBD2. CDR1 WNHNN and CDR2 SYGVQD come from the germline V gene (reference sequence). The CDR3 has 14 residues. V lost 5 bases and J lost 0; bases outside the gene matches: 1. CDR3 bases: TGCGCCAGCAGTAGCGGGGGTAGCACAGATACGCAGTATTTT. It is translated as CASSSGGSTDTQYF.

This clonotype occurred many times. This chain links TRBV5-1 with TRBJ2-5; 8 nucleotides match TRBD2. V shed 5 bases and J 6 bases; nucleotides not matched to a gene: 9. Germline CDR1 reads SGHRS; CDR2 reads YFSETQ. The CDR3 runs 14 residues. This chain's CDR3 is CASSLGAGVKTQYF. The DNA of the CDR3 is TGCGCCAGCAGTTTAGGAGCGGGGGTGAAGACCCAGTACTTC.

The CDR3 bases are TGTGCCAGCAGTTACGAGGGCAGTCCTAACTATGGCTACACCTTC. Amino acids: CASSYEGSPNYGYTF. This chain joins TRBV6-6 and TRBJ1-2, with D hard to call. Trimming removed 2 bases at V and 0 bases at J, with 10 bases between. This CDR3 is 15 amino acids long. The germline gives CDR1 MNHNY, CDR2 SVGAGI (reference sequence).

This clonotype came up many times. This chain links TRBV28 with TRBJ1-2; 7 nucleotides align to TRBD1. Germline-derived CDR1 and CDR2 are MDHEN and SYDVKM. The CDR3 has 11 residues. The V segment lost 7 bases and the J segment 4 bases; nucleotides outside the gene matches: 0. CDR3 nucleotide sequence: TGTGCCAGCAACAGGGGCTATGGCTACACCTTC. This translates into CASNRGYGYTF.